These 2 T cell receptor beta chains were all obtained from the same sample, sequenced in a study of CD8+ T cells in alopecia areata. Extracted from the samples, RNA was reverse transcribed into cDNA to serve as the sequencing template. Method: immunoSEQ multiplex PCR; TCRdb's copy keeps in-frame clones and lacks some. The table lists 150,000 to 200,000 clones, 50% to 65% of them singletons. Treatment reported: oral pan-JAK inhibitor, 5-10 mg twice daily. This material consisted of CD4+ T cells sorted from blood, taken at week 24, from a patient treated with tofacitinib. These receptors all stem from a human donor with alopecia areata.

This clone appeared once. The chain is built from TRBV30 and TRBJ2-5; D not resolved. Per the germline V gene, CDR1 is GTSNPN and CDR2 is SVGIG (reference sequence). V gave up 2 bases and J gave up 3 bases, with 4 bases separating them. The CDR3 is 11 amino acids. The DNA of the CDR3 is TGTGCCTGGAGTCCCGAAGAGACCCAGTACTTC. This gives the protein CAWSPEETQYF. Filled out from reference TRBV30 and TRBJ2-5, the complete variable domain reads SQTIHQWPATLVQPVGSPLSLECTVEGTSNPNLYWYRQAAGRGLQLLFYSVGIGQISSEVPQNLSASRPQDRQFILSSKKLLLSDSGFYLCAWSPEETQYFGPGTRLLVL.

This clone was seen more than once but under ten times. The chain combines TRBV29-1 with TRBJ2-4; D is unresolved. CDR1 and CDR2 from the germline V gene are SQVTM and ANQGSEA. Trimming removed 6 bases at V and 0 bases at J, with 9 bases between. CDR3 length: 13 amino acids. CDR3 nucleotide sequence: TGCAGCGTGCAGGTCCTAGCCAAAAACATTCAGTACTTC. Protein sequence: CSVQVLAKNIQYF.